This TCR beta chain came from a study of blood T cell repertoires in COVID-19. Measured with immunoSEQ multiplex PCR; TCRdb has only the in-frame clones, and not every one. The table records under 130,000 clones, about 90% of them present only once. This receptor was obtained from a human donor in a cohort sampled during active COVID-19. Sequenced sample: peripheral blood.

The CDR3 nucleotides are TGTGCCAGCAGCTTAGAAGGGCGGGTACGACTGCCTTTCTTT. Its protein product is CASSLEGRVRLPFF. The V call is TRBV7-9, the J call TRBJ1-1; D is undetermined. Trimming cost V 1 base and J 12 bases, with 18 bases left between them. Germline CDR1 is SEHNR and CDR2 is FQNEAQ (reference sequence). The CDR3 length is 14 residues.